These 24 T cell receptor beta chains share one sample of origin, sequenced in a study of graft-versus-host responses after intestinal transplantation. Sequencing was performed with immunoSEQ multiplex PCR; in TCRdb, only in-frame clones are kept and a portion is missing. The sample has approximately 16,000 clones; about 60% are singletons. Intraepithelial plus lamina propria lymphocytes were released by processing graft tissue. The input for sequencing was ileum tissue, taken 524 days after transplant. Source of these receptors: a human patient who received an intestinal transplant, so some T cells may come from the graft donor.

The chain uses TRBV18 and TRBJ1-2, with 7 nucleotides matching TRBD1. The CDR3 loop spans 13 amino acids. Trimming at V came to 3 bases and at J to 8 bases, leaving 6 bases not matched to a gene. CDR1 and CDR2 (germline): KGHSH, LQKENI. CDR3 loop: CASSPRQGEGYTF. In nucleotides, the CDR3 is TGTGCCAGCTCACCCAGACAGGGAGAAGGCTACACCTTC.

This clone was detected once. Mismatch with germline at one junction end may stem from a read error. This sequence joins TRBV18 and TRBJ2-6; 7 bases fit TRBD1. In germline, CDR1 is KGHSH, CDR2 LQKENI. This CDR3 is 18 amino acids long. DNA of the CDR3: TGTGCCAGCTCTCAAAGACAGGGATTAAAGTCTGAGGCCAACGTCCTGACTTTC. Its protein is CASSQRQGLKSEANVLTF.

This chain joins TRBV6-1 and TRBJ2-6, with D perhaps matching TRBD2 (5 bases). V lost 2 bases and J 0 bases, leaving 5 bases between the germline ends. The CDR3 length is 15 residues. Germline V lookup: CDR1 MNHNS, CDR2 SASEGT. For the CDR3, the DNA is TGTGCCAGCAGTGAACGGGGCTCTGGGGCCAACGTCCTGACTTTC. Encoded protein: CASSERGSGANVLTF.

J is TRBJ2-7 and V is TRBV11-2; D is possibly TRBD2 (7 bases). CDR1 and CDR2 (germline): SGHAT, FQNNGV. V was trimmed by 5 bases and J by 2 bases, leaving 16 bases between them. The length of the CDR3 is 15 residues. The CDR3 loop is CASSPNRGGAYEQYF. The CDR3 coding sequence is TGTGCCAGCAGCCCCAATAGGGGGGGGGCCTACGAGCAGTACTTC.

The chain has TRBV18 and TRBJ2-7, with D possibly being TRBD1 (5 bases). Trimming took off 3 bases at V and 5 bases at J, with 20 bases between the two ends. Germline V gene sequence: CDR1 KGHSH, CDR2 LQKENI. This CDR3 has 16 amino acids. Here the CDR3 reads CASSPFPHQGKDEQYF. The CDR3 DNA follows: TGTGCCAGCTCACCCTTTCCTCACCAGGGAAAAGACGAGCAGTACTTC.

This clone was seen only a few times. The V gene is TRBV4-3, the J gene TRBJ2-7, with 10 bases lining up with TRBD2. This CDR3 contains 19 residues. Germline V gene sequence: CDR1 LGHNA, CDR2 YSLEER. Trimming cost V 0 bases and J 7 bases; bases outside gene matches: 18. The CDR3 loop is CASSQDWGNPGTSEFEQYF. CDR3 DNA sequence: TGCGCCAGCAGCCAAGATTGGGGCAACCCCGGGACTAGCGAATTTGAGCAGTACTTC.

This clone was seen only a few times. Written as DNA, the CDR3 is TGTGCCAGCTCACCACCACTAGCGGGGGGCACAGATACGCAGTATTTT. It yields the protein CASSPPLAGGTDTQYF. V is TRBV18 and J is TRBJ2-3; TRBD2 matches 11 bases. Germline V CDR1 and CDR2: KGHSH, LQKENI. The CDR3 runs 16 residues. V dropped 0 bases and J dropped 1; count of bases not matched to a gene: 0.

This clone was detected only once. The V gene is TRBV7-9, the J gene TRBJ2-7, with D possibly TRBD1 on 5 matching bases. The CDR3 length is 14 residues. CDR1 and CDR2 from the germline V gene are SEHNR and FQNEAQ (reference sequence). Deletions cut 1 base from V and 1 base from J, with 8 bases between. CDR3 protein: CASSLVQESYEQYF. CDR3 coding DNA: TGTGCCAGCAGCTTAGTACAGGAGTCCTACGAGCAGTACTTC.

V gene TRBV5-1 combines with J gene TRBJ2-3; D uncertain. V lost 4 bases and J lost 0, with 9 bases in between. In germline, CDR1 is SGHRS, CDR2 YFSETQ. The CDR3 has 14 residues. The CDR3 bases are TGCGCCAGCAGCCCAGACACTAGCACAGATACGCAGTATTTT. Protein sequence: CASSPDTSTDTQYF. Drawing the rest from reference TRBV5-1 and TRBJ2-3, the complete variable domain is KAGVTQTPRYLIKTRGQQVTLSCSPISGHRSVSWYQQTPGQGLQFLFEYFSETQRNKGNFPGRFSGRQFSNSRSEMNVSTLELGDSALYLCASSPDTSTDTQYFGPGTRLTVL.

The V and J genes are TRBV27 and TRBJ2-1; no definite D call. Germline CDR1 reads MNHEY; CDR2 reads SMNVEV (reference sequence). V was clipped by 4 bases and J by 5 bases, with 18 bases between them. CDR3 length: 16 amino acids. As DNA, the CDR3 is TGTGCCAGCAGTTCCGCCCTAGTGTCTATAAACAATGAGCAGTTCTTC. Protein: CASSSALVSINNEQFF.

This clone was observed a few times. The V gene is TRBV2, the J gene TRBJ1-4; 7 bases map to TRBD1. The CDR3 runs 16 residues. V was pared by 6 bases and J by 5 bases, with 12 bases of the junction left unmatched. Germline lookup yields CDR1 SNHLY and CDR2 FYNNEI. CDR3 nucleotide sequence: TGTGCCAGCAGATACAGCCGGGACAGCCGAAATGAAAAACTGTTTTTT. Residues: CASRYSRDSRNEKLFF. The full variable domain, with the rest looked up from reference TRBV2 and TRBJ1-4, is EPEVTQTPSHQVTQMGQEVILRCVPISNHLYFYWYRQILGQKVEFLVSFYNNEISEKSEIFDDQFSVERPDGSNFTLKIRSTKLEDSAMYFCASRYSRDSRNEKLFFGSGTQLSVL.

The chain couples TRBV7-9 to TRBJ1-2, with D unresolved. The V and J ends lost 5 bases and 1 base respectively, with 11 bases between them. The CDR3 totals 14 residues. From germline, CDR1 is SEHNR and CDR2 FQNEAQ (reference sequence). The CDR3 sequence: CASSHIRGNYGYTF. The CDR3 region has the DNA TGTGCCAGCAGCCATATACGCGGTAACTATGGCTACACCTTC.

The chain couples TRBV19 to TRBJ1-6, with TRBD1 identical over 7 bases. Germline V CDR1 and CDR2: LNHDA, SQIVND (reference sequence). V trimming: 9 bases; J trimming: 0 bases; junction bases outside the gene matches: 5. The CDR3 length is 15 residues. CDR3 coding DNA: TGTGCCAGCCGGGACAGAGACTCCTATAATTCACCCCTCCACTTT. Residues: CASRDRDSYNSPLHF.

The V gene is TRBV4-3, the J gene TRBJ2-1, with 10 bases lining up with TRBD2. Germline CDR1 LGHNA, CDR2 YSLEER. The CDR3 extends over 17 amino acids. The junction had 6 bases not matched to a gene; V was cut back by 0 bases and J by 4 bases. CDR3 protein: CASSQDLERGGYNEQFF. In DNA form, the CDR3 reads TGCGCCAGCAGCCAAGATCTTGAGCGGGGGGGTTACAATGAGCAGTTCTTC.

The chain carries TRBV5-5 and TRBJ2-7, with TRBD1 matching 8 bases. CDR1 SGHKS and CDR2 YYEKEE come from the germline V gene (reference sequence). Trimming took 4 bases from V and 6 from J; bases not matched to a gene: 6. The CDR3 is 13 residues long. CDR3 bases: TGTGCCAGCAGCGTATATACAGGGGGCGAGCAGTACTTC. Its protein product is CASSVYTGGEQYF.

This clone is a singleton in its sample. J is TRBJ1-1 and V is TRBV6-5; D is perhaps TRBD1 (6 bases). V was trimmed by 7 bases and J by 1 base, leaving 13 bases between them. The CDR3 covers 14 residues. Germline assignment: CDR1 MNHEY and CDR2 SVGAGI. In nucleotides, the CDR3 is TGTGCCAGCAACCACAGGGACCGGAACACTGAAGCTTTCTTT. It is translated as CASNHRDRNTEAFF.

This chain links TRBV5-1 with TRBJ1-4; 7 bases are shared with TRBD1. J gave up 4 bases and V 7 bases, and 7 bases lay outside the gene matches. The CDR3 spans 14 residues. The germline V gene encodes CDR1 SGHRS and CDR2 YFSETQ. In DNA form, the CDR3 reads TGCGCCAGCGCGCTGGGACAGAGTAATGAAAAACTGTTTTTT. Residues: CASALGQSNEKLFF.

The V and J genes are TRBV15 and TRBJ2-5, with 7 bases lining up with TRBD1. Trimming at V came to 5 bases and at J to 1 base, leaving 4 bases not matched to a gene. Germline CDR1 is LNHNV and CDR2 is YYDKDF (reference sequence). This CDR3 is 14 amino acids long. CDR3 protein: CATSFGTVQETQYF. DNA for the CDR3: TGTGCCACCAGCTTTGGGACAGTCCAAGAGACCCAGTACTTC. Complete variable domain (other parts from reference TRBV15 and TRBJ2-5): DAMVIQNPRYQVTQFGKPVTLSCSQTLNHNVMYWYQQKSSQAPKLLFHYYDKDFNNEADTPDNFQSRRPNTSFCFLDIRSPGLGDTAMYLCATSFGTVQETQYFGPGTRLLVL.

The V call is TRBV10-2, the J call TRBJ2-6; TRBD2 aligns across 7 bases. Germline assignment: CDR1 WSHSY and CDR2 SAAADI. The CDR3 consists of 19 residues. With V trimmed by 6 bases and J by 0 bases, 14 bases remained unmatched. As DNA, the CDR3 is TGCGCCAGCAGAGGCGGATGGGGAGGGGCTCACTCTGGGGCCAACGTCCTGACTTTC. Amino acid sequence: CASRGGWGGAHSGANVLTF.

This clone was picked up a small number of times. V is TRBV5-1 and J is TRBJ2-2; TRBD2 is a possible D gene (5 bases). The CDR3 has 14 residues. V lost 2 bases and J lost 4, with 9 bases in between. CDR1 SGHRS and CDR2 YFSETQ come from the germline V gene. This CDR3 reads CASSFGLFTGELFF. CDR3 DNA: TGCGCCAGCAGCTTCGGACTGTTCACCGGGGAGCTGTTTTTT.

By share, this clone ranks as medium-sized. The chain links TRBV13 to TRBJ2-3, with D perhaps matching TRBD2 (5 bases). V was trimmed by 5 bases and J by 5 bases, leaving 14 bases between them. Germline V gene lookup returns CDR1 PRHDT and CDR2 FYEKMQ (reference sequence). The CDR3 contains 14 residues. In nucleotides, the CDR3 is TGTGCCAGCAGCCCCAGGCTAGCTGGAGATACGCAGTATTTT. Translated, it gives CASSPRLAGDTQYF. Together with reference TRBV13 and TRBJ2-3, the CDR3 gives the full variable domain: AAGVIQSPRHLIKEKRETATLKCYPIPRHDTVYWYQQGPGQDPQFLISFYEKMQSDKGSIPDRFSAQQFSDYHSELNMSSLELGDSALYFCASSPRLAGDTQYFGPGTRLTVL.

This clone has a handful of counts. The V and J genes are TRBV4-3 and TRBJ1-4; 8 nucleotides match TRBD1. The J segment lost 8 bases and the V segment lost 3 bases, leaving 8 bases of the junction unmatched. The germline gives CDR1 LGHNA, CDR2 YSLEER. The CDR3 consists of 15 residues. In DNA, the CDR3 is TGCGCCAGCAGCCACTACAGGGGGGTTTCCGAAAAACTGTTTTTT. Translation: CASSHYRGVSEKLFF.

V is TRBV6-5 and J is TRBJ2-7; the match to TRBD1 covers 9 bases. CDR1 and CDR2 from the germline V gene are MNHEY and SVGAGI. The CDR3 extends over 13 amino acids. Unmatched junction bases numbered 1, after V lost 4 bases and J lost 3 bases. The CDR3 coding sequence is TGTGCCAGCAGTTCGGACAGGGGCTACGAGCAGTACTTC. This gives the protein CASSSDRGYEQYF.

The rearrangement joins TRBV6-1 to TRBJ1-2; D unclear. The CDR3 contains 12 residues. Germline V gene lookup returns CDR1 MNHNS and CDR2 SASEGT. Trimming stripped 4 bases from V and 2 bases from J, with 5 bases between. The CDR3 DNA reads as TGTGCCAGCAGTGGCCTAAACTATGGCTACACCTTC. Translation: CASSGLNYGYTF.